These T cell receptor beta chains were read from a single sample in a study of vaccination and CD4 T cells after COVID-19. These receptors' antigens are unknown. TCRdb fed the PCR reads into MiXCR, producing one record per CDR3 protein. The table has around 21,000 distinct CDR3 sequences, roughly three fifths seen once. The sample was CD4+ T cells from blood, cultured in vitro. The receptors were gathered from a human donor who had recovered from COVID-19. CDR3s include the opening cysteine and the closing phenylalanine or tryptophan. D genes are given only for firm matches. Rows give clone size only sometimes, using once, few, many, or a class for an expanded clone.

>once|TRBV11-2|NA|TRBJ1-6
CASSLEGRYSPLHF
TGTGCCAGCAGCTTAGAGGGCCGATATTCACCCCTCCACTTT
>NA|TRBV6-1|NA|TRBJ1-2
CASRRGRRTIGYTF
TGTGCCAGCAGAAGGGGACGGCGGACTATTGGCTACACCTTC
>NA|TRBV19|TRBD1|TRBJ1-1
CASSIPPDREQDTEAFF
TGTGCCAGTAGTATCCCCCCCGACAGGGAACAGGACACTGAAGCTTTCTTT
>NA|TRBV15|NA|TRBJ1-1
CATSTRGKNTEAFF
TGTGCCACCAGCACCAGGGGCAAGAACACTGAAGCTTTCTTT
>NA|TRBV7-2|TRBD1|TRBJ2-7
CASSEQGAYEQYF
TGTGCCAGCAGCGAACAGGGGGCTTACGAGCAGTACTTC
>NA|TRBV10-3|TRBD1|TRBJ1-6
CAISGGQGGPNSPLHF
TGTGCCATCAGTGGGGGACAGGGGGGCCCAAATTCACCCCTCCACTTT
>NA|TRBV28|NA|TRBJ2-2
CASSPHVGGETGELFF
TGTGCCAGCAGTCCCCACGTCGGAGGGGAAACCGGGGAGCTGTTTTTT
>NA|TRBV2|TRBD1|TRBJ2-7
CASRPGTAYEQYF
TGTGCCAGCAGGCCCGGGACAGCTTACGAGCAGTACTTC
>NA|TRBV7-8|TRBD2|TRBJ2-5
CASSPRLRTSGGGETQYF
TGTGCCAGCAGCCCACGACTTAGGACTAGCGGGGGGGGGGAGACCCAGTACTTC
>NA|TRBV9|NA|TRBJ1-2
CASSARLEVDGYTF
TGTGCCAGCAGCGCCAGACTTGAGGTTGACGGCTACACCTTC